The 18 T cell receptor beta chains reported below all come from one sample, sequenced in a study of cytomegalovirus exposure and HLA in healthy donors (dated 2017 in TCRdb). The method was the immunoSEQ multiplex PCR assay. A mixture of 60 forward primers for TCR Vbeta segments and 13 reverse primers for TCR Jbeta segments was used in the multiplex PCR. The table was pulled from immuneACCESS by TCRdb, which kept in-frame rearrangements only. Such tables lose some clones; where checked, under half of the loss comes from unresolved V genes, and the rest has no known cause. Recorded for this sample are about 150,000 clones; around 79% of them occurred a single time. Over 6% of the sample rests with the top ten. The sample consisted of PBMCs. The receptors were sampled from a man aged 30-40 years in good health and CMV-seropositive.

V gene TRBV7-2 combines with J gene TRBJ1-6; D ambiguous. Germline V gene sequence: CDR1 SGHTA, CDR2 FQGNSA. The CDR3 is made up of 12 amino acids. Trimming pared 5 bases from V and 10 bases from J, leaving 9 bases between. The CDR3: CASSVQESPLHF. As DNA, the CDR3 is TGTGCCAGCAGCGTCCAGGAATCACCCCTCCACTTT. Supplemented by reference TRBV7-2 and TRBJ1-6, the full variable domain reads GAGVSQSPSNKVTEKGKDVELRCDPISGHTALYWYRQSLGQGLEFLIYFQGNSAPDKSGLPSDRFSAERTGGSVSTLTIQRTQQEDSAVYLCASSVQESPLHFGNGTRLTVT.

In the case of this clone: Relative to the germline gene, one junction end is altered; a read error may explain this. The J gene is TRBJ1-3, the V gene TRBV29-1, with D hard to call. The CDR3 sequence is 14 residues long. Germline V lookup: CDR1 SQVTM, CDR2 ANQGSEA. The CDR3 loop reads CSVADWSSGNTTYF. The CDR3 nucleotides read TGCAGCGTGGCAGACTGGAGCTCTGGAAACACCACATATTTT.

The chain recombines TRBV28 with TRBJ1-1; no clear D gene. The CDR3 sequence is 14 residues long. V was trimmed by 3 bases and J by 0 bases, leaving 8 bases between them. CDR1 MDHEN and CDR2 SYDVKM come from the germline V gene. The CDR3 region is CASSFSDVNTEAFF. The CDR3, as DNA: TGTGCCAGCAGTTTTTCAGATGTGAACACTGAAGCTTTCTTT.

The chain couples TRBV10-1 to TRBJ2-7, with 7 bases fitting TRBD2. This CDR3 has 15 residues. CDR1 and CDR2 from the germline V gene are WNHNN and SYGVQD (reference sequence). With V trimmed by 5 bases and J by 4 bases, 11 bases remained unmatched. This CDR3 reads CASSSGTAPPYEQYF. DNA of the CDR3: TGCGCCAGCAGTAGCGGGACCGCCCCCCCGTACGAGCAGTACTTC.

The chain recombines TRBV28 with TRBJ2-7, with TRBD1 identical over 11 bases. The trim removed 2 bases at V and 2 bases at J, leaving 2 bases unmatched. The CDR3 covers 15 residues. Looked up from germline, CDR1 is MDHEN and CDR2 is SYDVKM. CDR3: CASSLGGQGAYEQYF. DNA for the CDR3: TGTGCCAGCAGTTTAGGGGGACAGGGGGCCTACGAGCAGTACTTC.

V and J are TRBV7-8 and TRBJ2-7; TRBD2 matches at 16 bases. The CDR3 sequence is 18 residues long. CDR1 is SGHVS, CDR2 FQNEAQ, per germline. Unmatched junction bases numbered 6, after V lost 3 bases and J lost 1 base. CDR3: CASSFGTSGGAGSYEQYF. The CDR3 nucleotides read TGTGCCAGCAGCTTTGGGACTAGCGGGGGGGCCGGGTCCTACGAGCAGTACTTC.

The chain carries TRBV20-1 and TRBJ2-7; D gene uncertain. CDR1 DFQATT and CDR2 SNEGSKA come from the germline V gene (reference sequence). The V end was cut by 5 bases, the J end by 7 bases, with 9 bases between. The CDR3 totals 10 residues. The CDR3 here is CSAGVREQYF. CDR3 coding DNA: TGCAGTGCTGGAGTCAGGGAGCAGTACTTC.

The V call is TRBV29-1, the J call TRBJ2-2; possible D gene TRBD2, 6 bases. This CDR3 has 13 amino acids. The ends were cut back, 7 bases at V and 4 bases at J, with 13 bases in the middle. Germline CDR1 and CDR2: SQVTM and ANQGSEA. CDR3 nucleotide sequence: TGCAGCGCCGTTAGCGGAAGCACCGGGGAGCTGTTTTTT. It yields the protein CSAVSGSTGELFF.

The chain uses TRBV29-1 and TRBJ1-1; tentatively, D is TRBD1 (5 bases). V lost 0 bases, J lost 1 base, and 6 bases lay in between. The CDR3 runs to 13 residues. Per germline, CDR1 SQVTM and CDR2 ANQGSEA. CDR3 sequence reads: CSVEDRANTEAFF. The DNA for the CDR3 is TGCAGCGTTGAAGACAGGGCGAACACTGAAGCTTTCTTT.

This chain uses TRBV6-1 with TRBJ1-2; a weak D match, TRBD1 (5 bases). The CDR3 spans 12 residues. Per germline, CDR1 MNHNS and CDR2 SASEGT. V lost 7 bases, J lost 4 bases, and 10 bases lay in between. CDR3 loop: CASNAGGYGYTF. The CDR3 DNA follows: TGTGCCAGCAATGCGGGGGGCTATGGCTACACCTTC.

The chain has TRBV6-1 and TRBJ2-5; 9 positions match TRBD1. This CDR3 contains 13 residues. The germline gives CDR1 MNHNS, CDR2 SASEGT. Losses at the gene ends were 7 bases for V and 5 bases for J; bases not matched to a gene: 5. The CDR3 here is CASIQGARETQYF. CDR3 coding DNA: TGTGCCAGCATACAGGGGGCGCGGGAGACCCAGTACTTC.

The chain is built from TRBV5-6 and TRBJ1-1; 7 nucleotides align to TRBD1. The CDR3 extends over 14 amino acids. V lost 5 bases to trimming and J lost 3 bases; unmatched junction nucleotides: 7. Germline CDR1 is SGHDT and CDR2 is YYEEEE. Here the CDR3 DNA reads TGTGCCAGCAGGTTGACAGGGACGGACACTGAAGCTTTCTTT. It yields the protein CASRLTGTDTEAFF.

The chain combines TRBV4-1 with TRBJ1-2; 9 bases are a match to TRBD1. Germline-derived CDR1 and CDR2 are MGHRA and YSYEKL. After removal of 1 base from V and 3 bases from J, the junction contained 6 bases not matched to a gene. The CDR3 is 16 residues long. The CDR3 nucleotides read TGCGCCAGCAGCCAAGGGGACAGGGAACCATACTATGGCTACACCTTC. Its translation: CASSQGDREPYYGYTF.

The chain carries TRBV28 and TRBJ2-1; 8 bases fit TRBD2. V was clipped by 8 bases and J by 8 bases; unmatched bases: 5. Germline V CDR1 and CDR2: MDHEN, SYDVKM. The CDR3 totals 12 residues. The CDR3 region is CASRAGDYEQFF. In DNA form, the CDR3 reads TGTGCCAGCCGAGCGGGAGATTATGAGCAGTTCTTC. Using reference TRBV28 and TRBJ2-1 for the parts outside the CDR3, the full variable domain is DVKVTQSSRYLVKRTGEKVFLECVQDMDHENMFWYRQDPGLGLRLIYFSYDVKMKEKGDIPEGYSVSREKKERFSLILESASTNQTSMYLCASRAGDYEQFFGPGTRLTVL.

This chain uses TRBV7-9 with TRBJ2-1; D possibly corresponds to TRBD2 (7 bases). Germline assignment: CDR1 SEHNR and CDR2 FQNEAQ (reference sequence). The CDR3 is 14 amino acids. V was pared by 5 bases and J by 8 bases, with 16 bases between. In DNA, the CDR3 is TGTGCCAGCAGCGCGAGGGGGAGGGAGGATGAGCAGTTCTTC. Its protein is CASSARGREDEQFF.

The gene calls are TRBV18 and TRBJ2-7; D not certain. CDR1 and CDR2 from the germline V gene are KGHSH and LQKENI. V lost 3 bases and J lost 3, with 6 bases in between. The CDR3 runs 12 residues. The CDR3 DNA follows: TGTGCCAGCTCACCTGACTTCTACGAGCAGTACTTC. The encoded protein is CASSPDFYEQYF.

This sequence joins TRBV5-6 and TRBJ2-7; 7 bases align to TRBD2. The CDR3 length is 15 residues. Trimming cost V 6 bases and J 1 base; bases outside gene matches: 10. Germline V gives CDR1 SGHDT, CDR2 YYEEEE. CDR3 in DNA: TGTGCCAGCATCCGGGGGGTATCCAATTCCTACGAGCAGTACTTC. Its translation is CASIRGVSNSYEQYF.

V is TRBV7-9 and J is TRBJ1-1; D is uncertain. Between the trimmed V and J ends, which lost 3 bases and 5 bases, there was a span of 13 bases. CDR3 length equals 14 residues. The germline V gene has CDR1 SEHNR and CDR2 FQNEAQ (reference sequence). CDR3 sequence: CASSLIGKGTEAFF. CDR3 DNA sequence: TGTGCCAGCAGCTTGATCGGGAAAGGGACTGAAGCTTTCTTT.